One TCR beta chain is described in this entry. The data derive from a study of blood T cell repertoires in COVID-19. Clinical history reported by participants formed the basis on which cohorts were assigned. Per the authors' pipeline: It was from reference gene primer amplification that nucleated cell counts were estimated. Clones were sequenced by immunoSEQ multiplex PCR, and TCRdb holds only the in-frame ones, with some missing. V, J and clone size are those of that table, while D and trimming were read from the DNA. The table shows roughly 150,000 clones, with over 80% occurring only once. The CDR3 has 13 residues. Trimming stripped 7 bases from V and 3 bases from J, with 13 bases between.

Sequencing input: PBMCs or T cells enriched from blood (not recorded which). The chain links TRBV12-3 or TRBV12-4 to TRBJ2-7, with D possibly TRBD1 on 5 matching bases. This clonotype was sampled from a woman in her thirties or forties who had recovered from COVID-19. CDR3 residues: CASTLSRGYEQYF. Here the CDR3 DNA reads TGTGCCAGCACCCTATCAAGGGGCTACGAGCAGTACTTC.